The clone carrying this T cell receptor (beta chain) came up a few times. Some clones are missing from TCRdb's copy, which holds only in-frame ones; the method was immunoSEQ multiplex PCR. The sample includes some 90,000 clones, over 75% of them seen just once. This sample was taken from a study of OX40 agonist ivuxolimab in advanced cancers. Study summary: Past anti-PD-1, anti-PD-L1 or anti-CTLA-4 therapy was accepted, and roughly 42% had received some.

The sample here was CD4+ or CD8+ T cells sorted from blood, taken in a trial of the OX40 agonist ivuxolimab. The receptor was derived from an adult with an advanced solid tumor such as melanoma, head and neck, liver or kidney cancer.

CDR3 in DNA: TGTGCCAGCAGCTTAGCGCTCCGGACTAGCGGGAGGGCCGGGAACGAGCAGTACTTC. It specifies CASSLALRTSGRAGNEQYF. This chain uses TRBV7-2 with TRBJ2-7; 15 nucleotides match TRBD2. The germline gives CDR1 SGHTA, CDR2 FQGNSA. Trimming cost V 0 bases and J 5 bases; bases outside gene matches: 11. The CDR3 extends over 19 amino acids.